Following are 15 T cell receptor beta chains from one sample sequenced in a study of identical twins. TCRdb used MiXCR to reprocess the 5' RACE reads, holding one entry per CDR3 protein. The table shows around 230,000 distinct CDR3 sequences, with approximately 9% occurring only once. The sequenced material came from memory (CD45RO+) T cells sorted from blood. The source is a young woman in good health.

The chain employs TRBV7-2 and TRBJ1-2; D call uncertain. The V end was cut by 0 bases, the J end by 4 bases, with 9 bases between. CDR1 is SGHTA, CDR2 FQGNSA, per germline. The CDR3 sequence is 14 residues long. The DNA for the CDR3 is TGTGCCAGCAGCTTAGCCCGCTGGACCTATGGCTACACCTTC. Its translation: CASSLARWTYGYTF.

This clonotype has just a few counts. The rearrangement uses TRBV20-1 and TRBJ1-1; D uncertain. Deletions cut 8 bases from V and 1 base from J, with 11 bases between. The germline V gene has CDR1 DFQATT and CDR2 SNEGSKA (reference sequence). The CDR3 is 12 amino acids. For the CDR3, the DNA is TGCAGTACCATCCACGGGAACACTGAAGCTTTCTTT. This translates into CSTIHGNTEAFF.

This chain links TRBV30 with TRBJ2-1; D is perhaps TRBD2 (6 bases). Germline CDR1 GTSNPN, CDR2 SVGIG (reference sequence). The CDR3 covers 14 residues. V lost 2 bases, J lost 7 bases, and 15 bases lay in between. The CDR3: CAWSYLAGTNEQFF. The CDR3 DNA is TGTGCCTGGAGTTATCTGGCGGGGACTAATGAGCAGTTCTTC.

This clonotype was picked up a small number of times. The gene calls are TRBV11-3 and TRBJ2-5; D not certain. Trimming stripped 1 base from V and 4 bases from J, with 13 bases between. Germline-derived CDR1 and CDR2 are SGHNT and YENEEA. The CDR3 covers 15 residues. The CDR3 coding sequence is TGTGCCAGCAGCTTAGGAGATTTGGATGGAGAGACCCAGTACTTC. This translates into CASSLGDLDGETQYF.

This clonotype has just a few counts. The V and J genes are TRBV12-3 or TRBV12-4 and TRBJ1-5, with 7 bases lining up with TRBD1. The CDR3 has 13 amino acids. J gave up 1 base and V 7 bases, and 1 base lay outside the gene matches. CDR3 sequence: CASTRGSNQPQHF. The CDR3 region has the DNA TGTGCCAGCACCAGGGGGAGCAATCAGCCCCAGCATTTT.

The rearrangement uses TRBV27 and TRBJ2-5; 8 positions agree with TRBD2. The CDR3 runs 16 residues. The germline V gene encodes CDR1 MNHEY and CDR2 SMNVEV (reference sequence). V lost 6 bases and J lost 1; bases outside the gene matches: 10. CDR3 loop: CASRPLGGGIQETQYF. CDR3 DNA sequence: TGTGCCAGCAGGCCCCTCGGGGGGGGGATCCAAGAGACCCAGTACTTC.

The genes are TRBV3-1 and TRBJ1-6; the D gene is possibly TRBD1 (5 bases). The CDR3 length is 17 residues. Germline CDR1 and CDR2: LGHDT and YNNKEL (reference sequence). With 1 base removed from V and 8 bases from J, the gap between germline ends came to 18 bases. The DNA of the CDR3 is TGTGCCAGCAGCCAAGTTGGGGCCTCACTGGTGCATTCACCCCTCCACTTT. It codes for CASSQVGASLVHSPLHF.

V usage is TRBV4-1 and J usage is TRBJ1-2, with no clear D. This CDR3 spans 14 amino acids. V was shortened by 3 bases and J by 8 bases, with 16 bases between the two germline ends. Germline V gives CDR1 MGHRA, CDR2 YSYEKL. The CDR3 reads CASSHQRLVGGYTF. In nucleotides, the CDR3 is TGCGCCAGCAGCCACCAACGACTGGTGGGGGGCTACACCTTC.

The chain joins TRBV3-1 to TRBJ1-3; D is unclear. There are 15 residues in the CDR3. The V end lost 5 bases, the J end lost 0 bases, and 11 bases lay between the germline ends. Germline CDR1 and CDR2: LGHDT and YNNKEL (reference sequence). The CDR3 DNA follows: TGTGCCAGCAGCTTCCGTCTGAACTCTGGAAACACCATATATTTT. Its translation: CASSFRLNSGNTIYF.

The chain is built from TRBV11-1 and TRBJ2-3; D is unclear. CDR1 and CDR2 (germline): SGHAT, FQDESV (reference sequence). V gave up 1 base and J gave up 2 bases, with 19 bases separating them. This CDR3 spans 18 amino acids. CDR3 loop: CASSLGWAHRPHTDTQYF. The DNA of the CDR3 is TGTGCCAGCAGCTTAGGTTGGGCCCATCGCCCCCACACAGATACGCAGTATTTT. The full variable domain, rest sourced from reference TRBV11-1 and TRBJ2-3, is EAEVAQSPRYKITEKSQAVAFWCDPISGHATLYWYRQILGQGPELLVQFQDESVVDDSQLPKDRFSAERLKGVDSTLKIQPAELGDSAMYLCASSLGWAHRPHTDTQYFGPGTRLTVL.

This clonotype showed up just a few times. The CDR3 DNA follows: TGTGCCAGCAGCCCACCCCGGTGGGCTAGTGAAAAACTGTTTTTT. This gives the protein CASSPPRWASEKLFF. The J gene is TRBJ1-4, the V gene TRBV12-3 or TRBV12-4; D gene ambiguous. This CDR3 is built from 15 residues. V shed 6 bases and J shed 7 bases, with 18 bases lying between them.

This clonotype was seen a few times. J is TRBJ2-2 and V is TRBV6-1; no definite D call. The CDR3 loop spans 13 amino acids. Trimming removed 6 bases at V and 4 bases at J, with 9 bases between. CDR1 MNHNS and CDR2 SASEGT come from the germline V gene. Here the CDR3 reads CASSPVSTGELFF. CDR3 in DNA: TGTGCCAGCAGCCCCGTAAGCACCGGGGAGCTGTTTTTT.

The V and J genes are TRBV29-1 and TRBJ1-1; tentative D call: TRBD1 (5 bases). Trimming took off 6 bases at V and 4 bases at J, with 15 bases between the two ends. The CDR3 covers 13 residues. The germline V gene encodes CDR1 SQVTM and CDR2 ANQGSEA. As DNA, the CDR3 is TGCAGCGTGACTAATTGGGACCTCACTGAAGCTTTCTTT. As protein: CSVTNWDLTEAFF. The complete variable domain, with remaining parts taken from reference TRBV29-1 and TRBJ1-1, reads SAVISQKPSRDICQRGTSLTIQCQVDSQVTMMFWYRQQPGQSLTLIATANQGSEATYESGFVIDKFPISRPNLTFSTLTVSNMSPEDSSIYLCSVTNWDLTEAFFGQGTRLTVV.

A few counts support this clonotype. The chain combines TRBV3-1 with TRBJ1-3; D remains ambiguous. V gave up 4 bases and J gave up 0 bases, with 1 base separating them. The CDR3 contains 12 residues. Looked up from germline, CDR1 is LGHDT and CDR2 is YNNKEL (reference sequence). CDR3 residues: CASSLSGNTIYF. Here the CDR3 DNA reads TGTGCCAGCAGCCTCTCTGGAAACACCATATATTTT.

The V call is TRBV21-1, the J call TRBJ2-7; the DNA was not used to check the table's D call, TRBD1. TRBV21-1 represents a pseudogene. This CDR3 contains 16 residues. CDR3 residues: CASSKRWRAPLYEQYF. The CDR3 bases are TGTGCCAGCAGCAAAAGGTGGAGGGCGCCCCTCTACGAGCAGTACTTC.